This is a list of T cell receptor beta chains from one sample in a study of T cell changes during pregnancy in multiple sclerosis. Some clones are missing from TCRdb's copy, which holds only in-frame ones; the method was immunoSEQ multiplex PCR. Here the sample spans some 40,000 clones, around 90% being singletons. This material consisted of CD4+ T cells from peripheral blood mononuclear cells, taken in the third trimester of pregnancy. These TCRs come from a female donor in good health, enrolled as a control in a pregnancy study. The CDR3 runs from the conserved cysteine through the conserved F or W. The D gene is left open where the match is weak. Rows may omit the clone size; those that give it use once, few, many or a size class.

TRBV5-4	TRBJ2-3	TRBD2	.	TGTGCCAGCAGCTCCGGGACTAGCGGGAGAATGTCAGATACGCAGTATTTT	CASSSGTSGRMSDTQYF
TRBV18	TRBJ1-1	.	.	TGTGCCAGCTCACGTCCGGAGGGTGGTGAAGCTTTCTTT	CASSRPEGGEAFF
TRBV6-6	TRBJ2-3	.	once	TGTGCCAGCACCCGGAAGCGAGCAGATACGCAGTATTTT	CASTRKRADTQYF
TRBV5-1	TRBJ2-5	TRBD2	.	TGCGCCAGCAGCTTACAGGGACTAGCGGGAGGCACACGGTCTGAGCAGTACTTC	CASSLQGLAGGTRSEQYF
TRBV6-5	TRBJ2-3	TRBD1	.	TGTGCCAGCAGGTACGGGACAGGGGCAAATACGCAGTATTTT	CASRYGTGANTQYF
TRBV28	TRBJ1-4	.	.	TGTGCCAGCAGTTTATATCCAGAGGGTGAAAAACTGTTTTTT	CASSLYPEGEKLFF
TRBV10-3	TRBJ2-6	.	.	TGTGCCGCCGCACAGTCCCTAGCAATCTCTGGGGCCAACGTCCTGACTTTC	CAAAQSLAISGANVLTF
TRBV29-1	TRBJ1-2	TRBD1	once	TGCAGCGTTGCCCACTGGGCCTTAACAGGGACAGAAGGCTACACCTTC	CSVAHWALTGTEGYTF
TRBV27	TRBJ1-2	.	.	TGTGCCAGCAGTTTCAGAGACAGCATTGGTGGCTACACCTTC	CASSFRDSIGGYTF
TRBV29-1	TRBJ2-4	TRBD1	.	TGCAGCGTCCCCGGACAGGAGGCAAACATTCAGTACTTC	CSVPGQEANIQYF
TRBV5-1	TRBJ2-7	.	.	TGCGCCAGCAGCGCGGGACAGCCACACTCCTACGAGCAGTACTTC	CASSAGQPHSYEQYF
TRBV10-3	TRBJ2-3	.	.	TGTGCCATCGGGGGGAGAAGAGGTGGCACAGATACGCAGTATTTT	CAIGGRRGGTDTQYF
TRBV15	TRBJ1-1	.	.	TGTGCCACCAGCTTCGGGGGGGACACTGAAGCTTTCTTT	CATSFGGDTEAFF
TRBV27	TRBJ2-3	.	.	TGTGCCAGCAGTTTTCTTACGGGCACAGATACGCAGTATTTT	CASSFLTGTDTQYF
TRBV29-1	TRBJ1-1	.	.	TGCAGCGTTGCGGGCGGGAGGGGGAGGAACACTGAAGCTTTCTTT	CSVAGGRGRNTEAFF
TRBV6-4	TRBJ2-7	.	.	TGTGCCAGCACTCGACGAGAGGGAAATATCTACGAGCAGTACTTC	CASTRREGNIYEQYF
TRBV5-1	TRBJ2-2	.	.	TGCGCCAGCAGGGTGGTACTAACTACCGGGGAGCTGTTTTTT	CASRVVLTTGELFF
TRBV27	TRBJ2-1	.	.	TGTGCCACCAAGACCCCGGGACAACTACAGGATGAGCAGTTCTTC	CATKTPGQLQDEQFF
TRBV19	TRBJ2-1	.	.	TGTGCCAGTAGAGATCCTTACAGGGAGTCATACAATGAGCAGTTCTTC	CASRDPYRESYNEQFF
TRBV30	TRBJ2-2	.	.	TGTGCCTGGAGTGTACTGAGTACCGGGGAGCTGTTTTTT	CAWSVLSTGELFF
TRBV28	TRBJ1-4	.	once	TGTGCCAGCAGCCCCCGGGGTCGTGGACTTAATGAAAAACTGTTTTTT	CASSPRGRGLNEKLFF
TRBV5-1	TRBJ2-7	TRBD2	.	TGCGCCAGCAGCCAGGGGACTAGCGGCTACGAGCAGTACTTC	CASSQGTSGYEQYF
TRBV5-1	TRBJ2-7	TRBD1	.	TGCGCCAGCTTCTGGGACAGGGCCTACGAGCAGTACTTC	CASFWDRAYEQYF
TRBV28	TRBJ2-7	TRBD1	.	TGTGCCAGCAGGCACCAGGGGGACGCCTACGAGCAGTACTTC	CASRHQGDAYEQYF
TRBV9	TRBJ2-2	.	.	TGTGCCAGCAGCTCCCAGGGTCCCGGGGAGCTGTTTTTT	CASSSQGPGELFF
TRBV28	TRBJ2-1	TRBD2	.	TGTGCCAGTATGCCGGCTAGCGGGATTGTCGATGAGCAGTTCTTC	CASMPASGIVDEQFF
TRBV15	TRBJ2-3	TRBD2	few	TGTGCCACCAGCACCCGACTAGCGGGAGATACGCAGTATTTT	CATSTRLAGDTQYF
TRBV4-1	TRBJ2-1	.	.	TGCGCCAGCAGCCAAGATCCGGGGGGACACTCCTACAATGAGCAGTTCTTC	CASSQDPGGHSYNEQFF
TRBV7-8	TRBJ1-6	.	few	TGTGCCAGCAGCCCGTCCTTCGGCAGGCCCCTCCACTTT	CASSPSFGRPLHF
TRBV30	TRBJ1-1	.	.	TGTGCCTGGAGTGAGACTACAAACACTGAAGCTTTCTTT	CAWSETTNTEAFF
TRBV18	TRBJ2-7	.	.	TGTGCCAGCTCAGCGGCACCCTCCTACGAGCAGTACTTC	CASSAAPSYEQYF
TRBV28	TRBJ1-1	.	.	TGTGCCAGCAGTACAGGGGAAGCTTTCTTT	CASSTGEAFF
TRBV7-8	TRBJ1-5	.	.	TGTGCCAGCAGCTTCGGGACTCTCAGAGCGGATCAGCCCCAGCATTTT	CASSFGTLRADQPQHF
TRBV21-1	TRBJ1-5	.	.	TGTGCCAGCAGCTTTTCGGGACAGGGTGTGATTAGACGCAATCAGCCCCAGCATTTT	CASSFSGQGVIRRNQPQHF
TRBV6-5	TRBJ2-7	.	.	TGTGCCAGCAGTCAGGGGTCAGAGCAGTACTTC	CASSQGSEQYF
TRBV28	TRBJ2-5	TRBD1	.	TGTGCCAGCAGGGGACAGTACCAAGAGACCCAGTACTTC	CASRGQYQETQYF
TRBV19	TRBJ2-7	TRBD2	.	TGTGCCAGTAGTATGGTCGGGAGCGGGAGAACGGACTTC	CASSMVGSGRTDF
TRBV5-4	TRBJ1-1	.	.	TGTGCCAGCAGCTTGGAAGGGGGTGGGAGCACTGAAGCTTTCTTT	CASSLEGGGSTEAFF
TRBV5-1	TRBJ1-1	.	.	TGCGCCAGCAGCCCAATCGAGGGGGGGCGGACTGAAGCTTTCTTT	CASSPIEGGRTEAFF